The present T cell receptor beta chain was sequenced within a study of control samples from healthy donors and cancer patients. Method: immunoSEQ multiplex PCR; TCRdb's copy keeps in-frame clones and lacks some. This sample has almost 40,000 clones, with around 82% found just once. This clone showed up just once. The clonotype originates from an older woman with lung cancer. Sequenced: PBMCs.

The CDR3 DNA sequence: TGCGCCAGCAGCTCGGACAGAAAAGATACGCAGTATTTT. It translates to CASSSDRKDTQYF. The chain has TRBV5-1 and TRBJ2-3; possible D gene TRBD1, 6 bases. Germline assignment: CDR1 SGHRS and CDR2 YFSETQ. V was trimmed by 3 bases and J by 5 bases, leaving 10 bases between them. The CDR3 has 13 amino acids.